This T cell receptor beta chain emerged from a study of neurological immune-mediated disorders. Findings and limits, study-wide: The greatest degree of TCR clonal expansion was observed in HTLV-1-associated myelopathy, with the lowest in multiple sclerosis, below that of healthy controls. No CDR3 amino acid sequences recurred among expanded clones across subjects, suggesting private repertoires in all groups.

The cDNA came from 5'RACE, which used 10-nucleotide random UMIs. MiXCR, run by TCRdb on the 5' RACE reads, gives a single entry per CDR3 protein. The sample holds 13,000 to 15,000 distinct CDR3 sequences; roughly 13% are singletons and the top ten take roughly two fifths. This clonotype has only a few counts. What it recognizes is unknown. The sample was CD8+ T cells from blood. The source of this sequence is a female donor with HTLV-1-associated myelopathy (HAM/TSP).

CDR3 loop: CASSIWSSNQPQHF. The CDR3 DNA is TGTGCCAGTAGTATTTGGTCGAGCAATCAGCCCCAGCATTTT. The rearrangement links TRBV19 to TRBJ1-5; D call uncertain. The CDR3 length is 14 residues. V lost 3 bases to trimming and J lost 1 base, with 7 bases between them. Germline CDR1 and CDR2: LNHDA and SQIVND (reference sequence). Drawing the rest from reference TRBV19 and TRBJ1-5, the complete variable domain is DGGITQSPKYLFRKEGQNVTLSCEQNLNHDAMYWYRQDPGQGLRLIYYSQIVNDFQKGDIAEGYSVSREKKESFPLTVTSAQKNPTAFYLCASSIWSSNQPQHFGDGTRLSIL.